One sample yielded the 25 T cell receptor beta chains listed below, sequenced in a study of blood T cell repertoires in COVID-19. Sequencing used immunoSEQ multiplex PCR; TCRdb keeps in-frame clones, though not all of them. This table holds more than 450,000 clones, roughly 87% found once. The sequencing input was PBMCs or T cells enriched from blood (not recorded which). The source is a woman aged 18-29 years who had recovered from COVID-19.

The chain combines TRBV28 with TRBJ1-5; D remains unclear. The V and J ends lost 3 bases and 1 base respectively, with 31 bases between them. This CDR3 region has 22 residues. Germline V gene data show CDR1 as MDHEN and CDR2 as SYDVKM. CDR3 residues: CASSLVISGSPSLGKSNQPQHF. CDR3 sequence (DNA): TGTGCCAGCAGTTTGGTTATCTCAGGATCACCTTCATTGGGTAAGAGCAATCAGCCCCAGCATTTT.

This rearrangement joins TRBV30 to TRBJ2-1; weak D call: TRBD1 (6 bases). The CDR3 covers 14 residues. Germline lookup yields CDR1 GTSNPN and CDR2 SVGIG (reference sequence). Trimming took 0 bases from V and 3 from J, leaving 9 bases between them. The CDR3 sequence is CAWSVGTLYNEQFF. The CDR3 region has the DNA TGTGCCTGGAGTGTTGGGACACTCTACAATGAGCAGTTCTTC.

The CDR3 nucleotides are TGTGCCATCAGTCAAACGGACAGGTTCAATCCTGGAAACACCATATATTTT. Amino acids: CAISQTDRFNPGNTIYF. V gene TRBV10-3 combines with J gene TRBJ1-3; 7 bases are shared with TRBD1. Germline trimming cut 5 bases from V and 2 bases from J; bases unmatched to any gene: 12. Germline CDR1 reads ENHRY; CDR2 reads SYGVKD. CDR3 size: 17 residues.

The table lists this clone with a count of one. The chain joins TRBV2 to TRBJ2-1, with D perhaps matching TRBD2 (6 bases). Between the trimmed V and J ends, which lost 8 bases and 3 bases, there was a span of 14 bases. CDR1 and CDR2 from the germline V gene are SNHLY and FYNNEI. The CDR3 totals 14 residues. The CDR3 loop is CASRRDWSYNEQFF. The CDR3 nucleotides read TGTGCCAGCCGACGGGACTGGAGCTACAATGAGCAGTTCTTC.

CDR3 protein: CASSVGASPSLSNYGYTF. CDR3 bases: TGTGCCAGCAGTGTTGGAGCCAGTCCCTCCCTCTCTAACTATGGCTACACCTTC. V and J are TRBV6-1 and TRBJ1-2; D is ambiguous. This CDR3 has 18 residues. Trimming cost V 4 bases and J 0 bases, with 21 bases left between them. Germline loops: CDR1 MNHNS, CDR2 SASEGT.

This sequence joins TRBV7-2 and TRBJ2-7; TRBD1 might be the D (5 bases). Germline CDR1 reads SGHTA; CDR2 reads FQGNSA. The CDR3 covers 16 residues. Trimming stripped 1 base from V and 2 bases from J, with 15 bases between. CDR3 DNA: TGTGCCAGCAGCTTAGGGCCGGTGGGGCAGACCTACGAGCAGTACTTC. It encodes CASSLGPVGQTYEQYF.

The rearrangement uses TRBV19 and TRBJ1-1; 9 nucleotides line up with TRBD1. V dropped 5 bases and J dropped 5; count of bases not matched to a gene: 9. The germline CDR1 and CDR2 sequences are LNHDA and SQIVND (reference sequence). The CDR3 length is 15 residues. The chain's CDR3 is CASSPMTGGRTEAFF. The CDR3 DNA sequence: TGTGCCAGTAGTCCCATGACAGGGGGTAGGACTGAAGCTTTCTTT. The full variable domain, rest sourced from reference TRBV19 and TRBJ1-1, is DGGITQSPKYLFRKEGQNVTLSCEQNLNHDAMYWYRQDPGQGLRLIYYSQIVNDFQKGDIAEGYSVSREKKESFPLTVTSAQKNPTAFYLCASSPMTGGRTEAFFGQGTRLTVV.

The J gene is TRBJ1-1, the V gene TRBV24-1; no definite D call. CDR1 is KGHDR and CDR2 is SFDVKD in the germline V gene. V was cut by 5 bases and J by 8 bases, with 14 bases left in between. The length of the CDR3 is 13 residues. The CDR3 loop is CATSAPESREAFF. The DNA of the CDR3 is TGTGCCACCAGTGCTCCCGAGTCTCGGGAAGCTTTCTTT.

This clone was picked up one time. The chain has TRBV7-2 and TRBJ2-7; unclear D gene. Germline V gene lookup returns CDR1 SGHTA and CDR2 FQGNSA. The CDR3 extends over 13 amino acids. Trimming removed 5 bases at V and 2 bases at J, with 10 bases between. In DNA, the CDR3 is TGTGCCAGCAGCGCAAGCCCCCCCTACGAGCAGTACTTC. Its translation: CASSASPPYEQYF.

This clone has just a few counts. The chain joins TRBV6-4 to TRBJ2-1, with 12 bases identical to TRBD2. Per germline, CDR1 MRHNA and CDR2 SNTAGT. V lost 2 bases to trimming and J lost 6 bases; unmatched junction nucleotides: 2. The length of the CDR3 is 15 residues. CDR3 nucleotides: TGTGCCAGCAGTGACGGACTAGCGGGGATCAATGAGCAGTTCTTC. This codes for CASSDGLAGINEQFF.

The rearrangement links TRBV28 to TRBJ2-4, with D possibly being TRBD2 (6 bases). This CDR3 comprises 16 residues. V dropped 5 bases and J dropped 0 bases, with 14 bases sitting between them. The germline V gene encodes CDR1 MDHEN and CDR2 SYDVKM. CDR3 in DNA: TGTGCCAGCAGTCCCGGGGGAGAGGGAGCCAAAAACATTCAGTACTTC. This sequence encodes CASSPGGEGAKNIQYF.

The V call is TRBV9, the J call TRBJ1-1, with TRBD1 matching over 7 bases. The CDR3 contains 14 residues. V lost 0 bases, J lost 4 bases, and 3 bases stayed unmatched. Germline-derived CDR1 and CDR2 are SGDLS and YYNGEE. The CDR3 sequence: CASSVVDRLTEAFF. CDR3 nucleotide sequence: TGTGCCAGCAGCGTAGTGGACAGGCTCACTGAAGCTTTCTTT.

The chain links TRBV7-9 to TRBJ1-5, with 10 bases lining up with TRBD1. Per the germline V gene, CDR1 is SEHNR and CDR2 is FQNEAQ (reference sequence). The CDR3 extends over 16 amino acids. The J segment lost 4 bases and the V segment lost 5 bases, leaving 8 bases of the junction unmatched. CDR3 nucleotides: TGTGCCAGCAGCCTAACCGGGACAGGGGCTAATCAGCCCCAGCATTTT. Its translation is CASSLTGTGANQPQHF.

The V gene is TRBV4-1, the J gene TRBJ2-7; 9 positions agree with TRBD1. The CDR3 extends over 14 amino acids. V trimming: 1 base; J trimming: 3 bases; junction bases outside the gene matches: 1. Germline loops: CDR1 MGHRA, CDR2 YSYEKL. The CDR3 protein is CASSQGDRDYEQYF. The CDR3, as DNA: TGCGCCAGCAGCCAAGGGGACAGGGACTACGAGCAGTACTTC.

The chain's CDR3 is CASRLRGEAEAFF. The DNA for the CDR3 is TGTGCCAGTAGACTCCGAGGGGAGGCTGAAGCTTTCTTT. The rearrangement links TRBV19 to TRBJ1-1; D possibly corresponds to TRBD1 (5 bases). V was shortened by 6 bases and J by 6 bases, with 14 bases between the two germline ends. The CDR3 contains 13 residues. CDR1 is LNHDA and CDR2 is SQIVND in the germline V gene (reference sequence).

The V call is TRBV19, the J call TRBJ2-3; D remains ambiguous. The CDR3 is 14 amino acids. V was clipped by 6 bases and J by 4 bases, with 14 bases between them. From germline, CDR1 is LNHDA and CDR2 SQIVND (reference sequence). CDR3 residues: CASRSRRLADTQYF. CDR3 nucleotide sequence: TGTGCCAGTAGATCTCGTCGGTTGGCAGATACGCAGTATTTT. The variable domain in full, completed from reference TRBV19 and TRBJ2-3, reads DGGITQSPKYLFRKEGQNVTLSCEQNLNHDAMYWYRQDPGQGLRLIYYSQIVNDFQKGDIAEGYSVSREKKESFPLTVTSAQKNPTAFYLCASRSRRLADTQYFGPGTRLTVL.

This clone was observed a few times. V usage is TRBV7-9 and J usage is TRBJ2-5; no firm D call. The V gene's germline CDR1 is SEHNR and CDR2 FQNEAQ (reference sequence). Trimming cost V 1 base and J 3 bases, with 12 bases left between them. The CDR3 spans 15 residues. CDR3 in DNA: TGTGCCAGCAGCTTAGGGGTTTATGAGGAAGAGACCCAGTACTTC. It is translated as CASSLGVYEEETQYF. Complete variable domain (other parts from reference TRBV7-9 and TRBJ2-5): DTGVSQNPRHKITKRGQNVTFRCDPISEHNRLYWYRQTLGQGPEFLTYFQNEAQLEKSRLLSDRFSAERPKGSFSTLEIQRTEQGDSAMYLCASSLGVYEEETQYFGPGTRLLVL.

A note on this clone: This CDR3 is also generated by other DNA sequences in the sample. The rearrangement links TRBV2 to TRBJ1-1; maybe TRBD1 (6 bases). V lost 6 bases and J lost 2, with 13 bases in between. The CDR3 runs 14 residues. CDR1 and CDR2 (germline): SNHLY, FYNNEI. CDR3 DNA sequence: TGTGCCAGCAGCGGATCGACAGGAAACACTGAAGCTTTCTTT. Translation gives CASSGSTGNTEAFF.

This chain's CDR3 is CASSPGFTGELFF. The CDR3 DNA reads as TGCGCCAGCAGCCCAGGGTTCACCGGGGAGCTGTTTTTT. This chain connects TRBV5-1 to TRBJ2-2; maybe TRBD1 (5 bases). The germline gives CDR1 SGHRS, CDR2 YFSETQ. This CDR3 is built from 13 residues. Trimming stripped 4 bases from V and 4 bases from J, with 8 bases between.

This chain uses TRBV4-1 with TRBJ1-4; D is unresolved. This CDR3 is built from 14 residues. From germline, CDR1 is MGHRA and CDR2 YSYEKL. Trimming pared 1 base from V and 6 bases from J, leaving 9 bases between. The CDR3 DNA sequence: TGCGCCAGCAGCCAAGGAACTGCGGATGAAAAACTGTTTTTT. It specifies CASSQGTADEKLFF.

In this sample, this clone turned up a few times. The chain employs TRBV6-1 and TRBJ2-5; D unresolved. V lost 1 base to trimming and J lost 9 bases, with 27 bases between them. The CDR3 is 18 amino acids. Germline CDR1 is MNHNS and CDR2 is SASEGT. The DNA of the CDR3 is TGTGCCAGCAGTGAAGTATGGTCTAATTTTTACGGCGGTGAGTCCCAGTACTTC. It specifies CASSEVWSNFYGGESQYF.

V is TRBV19 and J is TRBJ2-3; D call uncertain. V was clipped by 6 bases and J by 2 bases, with 18 bases between them. CDR1 is LNHDA and CDR2 is SQIVND in the germline V gene (reference sequence). CDR3 size: 16 residues. In DNA, the CDR3 is TGTGCCAGTAGCAATGAACGAAACTATAACACAGATACGCAGTATTTT. Its translation is CASSNERNYNTDTQYF.

The chain joins TRBV5-6 to TRBJ1-6; 8 bases agree with TRBD1. This CDR3 comprises 15 residues. CDR1 SGHDT and CDR2 YYEEEE come from the germline V gene. With 3 bases clipped from V and 8 bases from J, the junction kept 7 bases outside the gene matches. CDR3 coding DNA: TGTGCCAGCAGCTCCCCGGACAGGGTGTATTCACCCCTCCACTTT. Translation: CASSSPDRVYSPLHF.

The genes are TRBV3-1 (or the pseudogene TRBV3-2) and TRBJ1-2; possible D gene TRBD1, 6 bases. The CDR3 loop spans 15 amino acids. V lost 0 bases to trimming and J lost 7 bases, with 15 bases between them. CDR1 and CDR2 from the germline V gene are LGHDT and YNNKEL (reference sequence). The CDR3 nucleotides are TGTGCCAGCAGCCAAGATTATTCGGGGGGCAGTGGCTACACCTTC. Translated, it gives CASSQDYSGGSGYTF.

This clone was picked up a small number of times. The chain couples TRBV25-1 to TRBJ2-2; possible D gene TRBD2, 5 bases. Germline V gene data show CDR1 as MGHDK and CDR2 as SYGVNS. This CDR3 is built from 15 residues. Trimming removed 5 bases at V and 6 bases at J, with 16 bases between. The DNA for the CDR3 is TGTGCCAGCAGTCAAACGAAGGAGGTGGCCGGGGAGCTGTTTTTT. It yields the protein CASSQTKEVAGELFF.